What follows are 8 T cell receptor beta chains derived from one specimen sequenced in a study of vaccination effects on CD4 cells after COVID-19. For these TCRs, the target antigens are not known. Once cultured for approximately ten days, the cells underwent separation to obtain CD4+ T cells. Participants got two doses of BNT162b2 or mRNA-1273 vaccine. Assay: immunoSEQ multiplex PCR; the TCRdb copy retains only in-frame clones and omits some. The sample carries 65,000 to 90,000 clones, roughly 73% recorded once. This sample comprised CD4+ T cells from PBMCs cultured without peptide, obtained after COVID-19 vaccination. The receptors come from a human donor who received a COVID-19 vaccine.

This clone has only a few counts. CDR3 amino acids: CASSLVRDWANVLTF. Here the CDR3 DNA reads TGTGCCAGCAGCTTAGTGAGGGACTGGGCCAACGTCCTGACTTTC. The gene calls are TRBV11-2 and TRBJ2-6, with D tentatively TRBD2 (6 bases). This CDR3 has 15 residues. The V end was cut by 1 base, the J end by 5 bases, with 9 bases between. The germline CDR1 and CDR2 sequences are SGHAT and FQNNGV.

This clone was detected a few times. The chain is built from TRBV18 and TRBJ2-7, with TRBD1 as a possible D gene (6 bases). This CDR3 is 12 amino acids long. Between the trimmed V and J ends, which lost 1 base and 5 bases, there was a span of 6 bases. Germline CDR1 reads KGHSH; CDR2 reads LQKENI. CDR3 residues: CASSPQGDEQYV. CDR3 sequence (DNA): TGTGCCAGCTCACCACAGGGGGACGAGCAGTACGTC.

This clone was counted between two and nine times. This rearrangement joins TRBV3-1 (or the pseudogene TRBV3-2) to TRBJ1-3; 9 positions match TRBD1. Germline CDR1 reads LGHDT; CDR2 reads YNNKEL (reference sequence). The CDR3 covers 16 residues. The V and J ends lost 5 bases and 0 bases, in that order; junction bases with no gene match: 5. The CDR3 is CASSRTGDISGNTIYF. The CDR3 DNA follows: TGTGCCAGCAGCAGGACAGGGGACATCTCTGGAAACACCATATATTTT.

This chain connects TRBV18 to TRBJ2-2; D uncertain. The CDR3 consists of 15 residues. Germline V gene data show CDR1 as KGHSH and CDR2 as LQKENI. Trimming removed 4 bases from V and 0 bases from J, with 9 bases in between. As DNA, the CDR3 is TGTGCCAGCTCACAACACCTATCGAACACCGGGGAGCTGTTTTTT. Its translation: CASSQHLSNTGELFF.

The chain is built from TRBV6-2 or TRBV6-3 and TRBJ1-1; maybe TRBD1 (6 bases). CDR3 length: 14 amino acids. V shed 0 bases and J shed 4 bases, with 9 bases lying between them. Germline V gives CDR1 MNHEY, CDR2 SVGEGT. Here the CDR3 reads CASSYSQGFTEAFF. The DNA of the CDR3 is TGTGCCAGCAGTTACTCCCAGGGGTTCACTGAAGCTTTCTTT.

This rearrangement joins TRBV25-1 to TRBJ1-4; possibly TRBD1 for D (5 bases). The germline gives CDR1 MGHDK, CDR2 SYGVNS. Trimming stripped 2 bases from V and 8 bases from J, with 15 bases between. The CDR3 runs to 15 residues. CDR3 nucleotides: TGTGCCAGCAGTGAAGGGGGTGGAGGTAGCGAAAAACTGTTTTTT. The encoded protein is CASSEGGGGSEKLFF. Filled out from reference TRBV25-1 and TRBJ1-4, the complete variable domain reads EADIYQTPRYLVIGTGKKITLECSQTMGHDKMYWYQQDPGMELHLIHYSYGVNSTEKGDLSSESTVSRIRTEHFPLTLESARPSHTSQYLCASSEGGGGSEKLFFGSGTQLSVL.

V is TRBV2 and J is TRBJ2-3, with no clear D. This CDR3 has 11 amino acids. Per germline, CDR1 SNHLY and CDR2 FYNNEI. Trimming cost V 11 bases and J 7 bases, with 13 bases left between them. The CDR3 spells CAGTVTNTQYF. CDR3 nucleotides: TGTGCCGGCACGGTCACTAATACGCAGTATTTT.

This clone has just a few counts. CDR3 amino acids: CASSFGTGELFF. CDR3 DNA: TGCGCCAGCAGCTTTGGCACCGGGGAGCTGTTTTTT. V and J are TRBV5-1 and TRBJ2-2; D uncertain. V lost 2 bases and J 4 bases, leaving 3 bases between the germline ends. This CDR3 has 12 amino acids. The V gene's germline CDR1 is SGHRS and CDR2 YFSETQ. The variable domain in full, with the rest retrieved from reference TRBV5-1 and TRBJ2-2, is KAGVTQTPRYLIKTRGQQVTLSCSPISGHRSVSWYQQTPGQGLQFLFEYFSETQRNKGNFPGRFSGRQFSNSRSEMNVSTLELGDSALYLCASSFGTGELFFGEGSRLTVL.